This T cell receptor beta chain was documented in a study of T cell responses to AZD1222 COVID-19 vaccine. Across the study: Second-dose timings of about 4 or about 12 weeks were pooled.

The CDR3 covers 15 residues. Trimming shortened V by 8 bases and J by 6 bases, and 20 bases separated the two germline ends. The germline V gene encodes CDR1 MNHEY and CDR2 SMNVEV (reference sequence). Findings and limits, study-wide: Donors were largely white British and mainly female; clonal diversity was possibly underestimated. The reported proportion of spike-specific TCRs targeting unmutated variant regions was nearly half. When two AZD1222 doses had been given, Spike-specific TCR breadth and depth rose.

TCRdb's copy holds only in-frame clones and misses some; the assay was immunoSEQ multiplex PCR. The sample consists of approximately 140,000 clones, around 91% of them appearing once. As for this clone: Its cognate antigen is unknown.

The chain is built from TRBV27 and TRBJ2-1; the D gene is possibly TRBD1 (6 bases). This clonotype was obtained from an adult in good health. The sequences come from peripheral blood, collected on day 0 of AZD1222 vaccination. In DNA, the CDR3 is TGTGCCAGCTCTGCTCTAGGGCAGGGGAGCAATGAGCAGTTCTTC. It translates to CASSALGQGSNEQFF.